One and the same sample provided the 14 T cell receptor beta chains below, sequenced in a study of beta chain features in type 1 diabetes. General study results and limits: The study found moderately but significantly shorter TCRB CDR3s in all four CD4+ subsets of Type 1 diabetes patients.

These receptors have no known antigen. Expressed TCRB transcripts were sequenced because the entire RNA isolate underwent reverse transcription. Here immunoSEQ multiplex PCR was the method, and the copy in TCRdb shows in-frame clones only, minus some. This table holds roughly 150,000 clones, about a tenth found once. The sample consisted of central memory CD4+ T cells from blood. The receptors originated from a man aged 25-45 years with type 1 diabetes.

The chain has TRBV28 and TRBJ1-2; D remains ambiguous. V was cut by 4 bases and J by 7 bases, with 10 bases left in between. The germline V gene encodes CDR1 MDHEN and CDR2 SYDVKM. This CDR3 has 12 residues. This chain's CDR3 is CASSSEGSGYTF. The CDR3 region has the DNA TGTGCCAGCAGTTCCGAAGGGAGTGGCTACACCTTC.

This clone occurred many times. The CDR3 DNA sequence: TGTGCCAGCAGCCTGACAGCCTCTGGGGCCAACGTCCTGACTTTC. Translating it yields CASSLTASGANVLTF. The rearrangement joins TRBV7-9 to TRBJ2-6; tentative D call: TRBD1 (5 bases). This CDR3 has 15 residues. CDR1 is SEHNR, CDR2 FQNEAQ, per germline (reference sequence). The V end lost 5 bases, the J end lost 0 bases, and 8 bases lay between the germline ends.

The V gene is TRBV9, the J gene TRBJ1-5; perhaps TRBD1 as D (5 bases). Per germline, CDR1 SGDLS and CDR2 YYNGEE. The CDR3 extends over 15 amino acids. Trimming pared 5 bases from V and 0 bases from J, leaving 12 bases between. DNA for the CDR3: TGTGCCAGCAGTTCAGGGCCTAATAGCAATCAGCCCCAGCATTTT. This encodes CASSSGPNSNQPQHF.

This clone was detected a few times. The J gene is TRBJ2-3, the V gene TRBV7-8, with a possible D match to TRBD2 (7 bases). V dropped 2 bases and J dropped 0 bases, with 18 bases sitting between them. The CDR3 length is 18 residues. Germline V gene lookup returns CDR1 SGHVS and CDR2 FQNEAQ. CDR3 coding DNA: TGTGCCAGCAGCTTATTTACAGCGGGGACAACTAGCACAGATACGCAGTATTTT. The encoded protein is CASSLFTAGTTSTDTQYF. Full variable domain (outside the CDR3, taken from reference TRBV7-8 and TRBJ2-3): GAGVSQSPRYKVAKRGQDVALRCDPISGHVSLFWYQQALGQGPEFLTYFQNEAQLDKSGLPSDRFFAERPEGSVSTLKIQRTQQEDSAVYLCASSLFTAGTTSTDTQYFGPGTRLTVL.

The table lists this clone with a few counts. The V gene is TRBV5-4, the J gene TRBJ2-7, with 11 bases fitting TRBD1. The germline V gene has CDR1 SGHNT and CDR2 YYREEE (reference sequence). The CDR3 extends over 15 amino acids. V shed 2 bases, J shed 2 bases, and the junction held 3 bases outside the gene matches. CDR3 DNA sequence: TGTGCCAGCAGCTTTGGGACAGGGGGAACCTACGAGCAGTACTTC. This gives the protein CASSFGTGGTYEQYF.

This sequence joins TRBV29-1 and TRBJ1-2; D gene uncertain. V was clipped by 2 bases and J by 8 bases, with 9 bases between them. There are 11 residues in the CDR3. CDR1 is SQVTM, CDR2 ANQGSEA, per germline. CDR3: CSVEREGGYTF. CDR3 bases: TGCAGCGTTGAACGAGAGGGCGGCTACACCTTC.

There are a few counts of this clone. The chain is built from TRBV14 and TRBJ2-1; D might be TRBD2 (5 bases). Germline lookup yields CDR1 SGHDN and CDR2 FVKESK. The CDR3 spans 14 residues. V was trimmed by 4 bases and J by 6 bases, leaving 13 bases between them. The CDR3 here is CASSRTLTGNEQFF. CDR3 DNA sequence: TGTGCCAGCAGCCGGACTTTAACCGGCAATGAGCAGTTCTTC.

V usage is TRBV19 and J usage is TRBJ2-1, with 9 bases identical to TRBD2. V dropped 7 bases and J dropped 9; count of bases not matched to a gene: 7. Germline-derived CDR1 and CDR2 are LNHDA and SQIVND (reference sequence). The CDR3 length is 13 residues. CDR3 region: CASNTGTSSEQFF. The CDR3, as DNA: TGTGCCAGTAATACCGGGACTAGCAGTGAGCAGTTCTTC.

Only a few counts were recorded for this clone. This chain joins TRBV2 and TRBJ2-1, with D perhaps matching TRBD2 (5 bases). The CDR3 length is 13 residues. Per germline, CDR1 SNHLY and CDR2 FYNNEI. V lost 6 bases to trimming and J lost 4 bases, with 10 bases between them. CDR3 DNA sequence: TGTGCCAGCAGCGCATTAGCGTACAATGAGCAGTTCTTC. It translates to CASSALAYNEQFF.

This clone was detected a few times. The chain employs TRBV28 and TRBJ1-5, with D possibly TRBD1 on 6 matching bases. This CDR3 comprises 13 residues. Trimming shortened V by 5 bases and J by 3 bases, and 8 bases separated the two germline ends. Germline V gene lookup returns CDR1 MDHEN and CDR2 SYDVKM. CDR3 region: CASSTGNNQPQHF. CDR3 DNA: TGTGCCAGCAGTACAGGGAACAATCAGCCCCAGCATTTT.

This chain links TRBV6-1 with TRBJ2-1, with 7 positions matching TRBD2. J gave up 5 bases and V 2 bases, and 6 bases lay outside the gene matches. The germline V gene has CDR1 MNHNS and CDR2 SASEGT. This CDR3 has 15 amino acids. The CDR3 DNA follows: TGTGCCAGCAGTGAACGGGCGGGACTAAACAATGAGCAGTTCTTC. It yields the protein CASSERAGLNNEQFF.

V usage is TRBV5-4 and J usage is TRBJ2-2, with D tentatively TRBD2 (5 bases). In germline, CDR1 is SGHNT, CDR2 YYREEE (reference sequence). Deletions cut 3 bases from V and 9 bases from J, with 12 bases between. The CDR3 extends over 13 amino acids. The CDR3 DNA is TGTGCCAGCAGCTCCGCTAGCTCTCGGGAGCTGTTTTTT. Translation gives CASSSASSRELFF. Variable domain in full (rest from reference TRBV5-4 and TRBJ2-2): ETGVTQSPTHLIKTRGQQVTLRCSSQSGHNTVSWYQQALGQGPQFIFQYYREEENGRGNFPPRFSGLQFPNYSSELNVNALELDDSALYLCASSSASSRELFFGEGSRLTVL.

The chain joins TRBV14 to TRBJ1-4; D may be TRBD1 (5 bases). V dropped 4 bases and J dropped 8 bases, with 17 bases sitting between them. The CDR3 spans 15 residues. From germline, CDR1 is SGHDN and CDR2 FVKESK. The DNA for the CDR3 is TGTGCCAGCAGCCGAAACCGGGACGCGGGGGAAAAACTGTTTTTT. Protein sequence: CASSRNRDAGEKLFF.

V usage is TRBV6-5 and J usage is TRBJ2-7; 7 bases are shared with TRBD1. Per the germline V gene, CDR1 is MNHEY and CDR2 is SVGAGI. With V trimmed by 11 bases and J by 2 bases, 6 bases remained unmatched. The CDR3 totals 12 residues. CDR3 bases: TGTGCCGTATTGACAGGGACCTACGAGCAGTACTTC. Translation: CAVLTGTYEQYF.